This T cell receptor beta chain is drawn from a study of OX40 agonist ivuxolimab in advanced cancers. V lost 2 bases to trimming and J lost 7 bases, with 9 bases between them. This CDR3 has 13 amino acids. Germline CDR1 is SGDLS and CDR2 is YYNGEE. Sequenced by immunoSEQ multiplex PCR; TCRdb stores in-frame clones only, minus some. The sample contains approximately 45,000 clones, more than 75% of which appear only once. This clone appeared once. This receptor was taken from an adult with an advanced solid tumor such as melanoma, head and neck, liver or kidney cancer. Sequenced material: CD4+ or CD8+ T cells sorted from blood, taken in a trial of the OX40 agonist ivuxolimab. V usage is TRBV9 and J usage is TRBJ1-4, with unresolved D. As DNA, the CDR3 is TGTGCCAGCAGCGTTGACTTGGCTGAAAAACTGTTTTTT. Translated, it gives CASSVDLAEKLFF. Full variable domain (outside the CDR3, taken from reference TRBV9 and TRBJ1-4): DSGVTQTPKHLITATGQRVTLRCSPRSGDLSVYWYQQSLDQGLQFLIQYYNGEERAKGNILERFSAQQFPDLHSELNLSSLELGDSALYFCASSVDLAEKLFFGSGTQLSVL.